The clone carrying this T cell receptor (beta chain) was observed a handful of times. The entry originates in a study of T cells in Graves' hyperthyroidism and ophthalmopathy. RNA transcripts served as the template for amplifying TCR beta CDR3 regions. A first-round RT-PCR of the TCR CDR3 used the HTBI primer set. TCRdb re-called the multiplex PCR reads with MiXCR, one entry per CDR3 protein. The sample has roughly 500,000 distinct CDR3 sequences; over 35% are singletons. The germline V gene encodes CDR1 SEHNR and CDR2 FQNEAQ (reference sequence). The CDR3 is 14 amino acids. Germline trimming cut 3 bases from V and 6 bases from J; bases unmatched to any gene: 8.

The specimen was peripheral blood or thyroid tissue (not recorded which). This sequence originates from an adult woman with Graves' disease, either hyperthyroidism or ophthalmopathy (not recorded which). This chain links TRBV7-9 with TRBJ2-7; 7 bases fit TRBD2. Here the CDR3 reads CASSLGRGPLEQYF. CDR3 sequence (DNA): TGTGCCAGCAGCTTGGGGAGGGGCCCCCTCGAGCAGTACTTC. The variable domain in full, completed from reference TRBV7-9 and TRBJ2-7, reads DTGVSQNPRHKITKRGQNVTFRCDPISEHNRLYWYRQTLGQGPEFLTYFQNEAQLEKSRLLSDRFSAERPKGSFSTLEIQRTEQGDSAMYLCASSLGRGPLEQYFGPGTRLTVT.